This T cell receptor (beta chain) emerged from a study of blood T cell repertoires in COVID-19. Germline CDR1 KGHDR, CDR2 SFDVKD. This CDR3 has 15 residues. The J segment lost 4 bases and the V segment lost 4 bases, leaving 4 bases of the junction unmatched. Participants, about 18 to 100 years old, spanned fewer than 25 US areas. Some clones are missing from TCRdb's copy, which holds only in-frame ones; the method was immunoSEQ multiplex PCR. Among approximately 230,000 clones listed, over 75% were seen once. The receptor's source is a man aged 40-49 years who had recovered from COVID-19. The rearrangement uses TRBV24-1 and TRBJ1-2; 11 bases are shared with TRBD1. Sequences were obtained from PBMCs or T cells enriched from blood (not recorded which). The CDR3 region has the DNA TGTGCCACCAGTGAGTCCGGGACAGGGGGCTATGGCTACACCTTC. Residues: CATSESGTGGYGYTF.